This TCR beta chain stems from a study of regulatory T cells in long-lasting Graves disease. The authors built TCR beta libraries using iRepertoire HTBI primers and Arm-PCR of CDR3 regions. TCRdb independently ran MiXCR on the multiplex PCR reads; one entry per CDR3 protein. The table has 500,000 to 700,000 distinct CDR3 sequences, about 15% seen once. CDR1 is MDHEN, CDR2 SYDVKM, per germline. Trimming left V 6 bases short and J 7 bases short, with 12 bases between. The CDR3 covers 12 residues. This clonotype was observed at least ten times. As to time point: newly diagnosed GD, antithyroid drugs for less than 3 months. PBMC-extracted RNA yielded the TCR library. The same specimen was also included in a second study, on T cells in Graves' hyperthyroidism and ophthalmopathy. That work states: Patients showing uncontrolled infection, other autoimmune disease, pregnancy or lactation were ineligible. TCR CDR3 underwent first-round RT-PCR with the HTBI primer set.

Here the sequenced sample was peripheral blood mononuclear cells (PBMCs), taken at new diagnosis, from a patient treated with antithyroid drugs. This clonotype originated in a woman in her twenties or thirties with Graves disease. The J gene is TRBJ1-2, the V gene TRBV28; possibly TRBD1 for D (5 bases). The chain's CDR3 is CASRLWGGGYTF. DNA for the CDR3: TGTGCCAGCAGGCTGTGGGGGGGTGGCTACACCTTC.